Sequencing of this TCR beta chain was carried out in a study of CD4 T cells in relation to SARS-CoV-2 and coronaviruses. V trimming: 4 bases; J trimming: 4 bases; junction bases outside the gene matches: 6. The CDR3 is 14 amino acids. The V gene's germline CDR1 is SGHRS and CDR2 YFSETQ. Sequenced by immunoSEQ multiplex PCR; TCRdb stores in-frame clones only, minus some. The sample consists of approximately 37,000 clones, approximately 85% of them appearing once. The V and J genes are TRBV5-1 and TRBJ2-5; 8 bases are shared with TRBD2. The sample was memory CD4+ T cells from PBMCs. The sequence was collected from an adult with COVID-19. The CDR3 loop is CASSETSAGETQYF. For the CDR3, the DNA is TGCGCCAGCAGCGAGACTAGCGCTGGAGAGACCCAGTACTTC.